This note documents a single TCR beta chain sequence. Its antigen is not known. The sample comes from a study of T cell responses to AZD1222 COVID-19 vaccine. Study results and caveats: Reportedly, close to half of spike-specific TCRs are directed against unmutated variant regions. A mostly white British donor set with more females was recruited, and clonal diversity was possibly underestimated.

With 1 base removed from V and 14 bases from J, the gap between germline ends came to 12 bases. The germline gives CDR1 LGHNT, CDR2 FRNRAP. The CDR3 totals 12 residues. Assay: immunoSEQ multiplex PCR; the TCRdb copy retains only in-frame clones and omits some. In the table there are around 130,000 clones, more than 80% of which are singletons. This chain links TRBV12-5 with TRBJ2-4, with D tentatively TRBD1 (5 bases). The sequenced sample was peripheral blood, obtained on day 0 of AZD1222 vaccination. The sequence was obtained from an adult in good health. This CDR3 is CASGLADTMKYF. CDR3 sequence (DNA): TGTGCTAGTGGTTTGGCGGACACAATGAAGTACTTC.